The sequence of this T cell receptor beta chain was determined in a study of T cell repertoires in cytomegalovirus infection. In regard to this clonotype: Its antigen remains unidentified.

Via MiXCR, TCRdb re-called the reads, giving one row per CDR3 protein. Among tens of thousands of distinct CDR3 sequences listed, about 30% were seen once. Germline V lookup: CDR1 MDHEN, CDR2 SYDVKM. Trimming left V 5 bases short and J 5 bases short, with 6 bases between. The CDR3 sequence is 11 residues long. The chain uses TRBV28 and TRBJ2-5; D is ambiguous. The receptor was derived from a human donor in good health (CMV status not recorded). Some clones in this sample may be carry-over from other donors' samples. Sequencing input: PBMCs, sequenced either directly or after in vitro stimulation (not recorded which). In nucleotides, the CDR3 is TGTGCCAGCAGTAGGCCGGAGACCCAGTACTTC. It codes for CASSRPETQYF.